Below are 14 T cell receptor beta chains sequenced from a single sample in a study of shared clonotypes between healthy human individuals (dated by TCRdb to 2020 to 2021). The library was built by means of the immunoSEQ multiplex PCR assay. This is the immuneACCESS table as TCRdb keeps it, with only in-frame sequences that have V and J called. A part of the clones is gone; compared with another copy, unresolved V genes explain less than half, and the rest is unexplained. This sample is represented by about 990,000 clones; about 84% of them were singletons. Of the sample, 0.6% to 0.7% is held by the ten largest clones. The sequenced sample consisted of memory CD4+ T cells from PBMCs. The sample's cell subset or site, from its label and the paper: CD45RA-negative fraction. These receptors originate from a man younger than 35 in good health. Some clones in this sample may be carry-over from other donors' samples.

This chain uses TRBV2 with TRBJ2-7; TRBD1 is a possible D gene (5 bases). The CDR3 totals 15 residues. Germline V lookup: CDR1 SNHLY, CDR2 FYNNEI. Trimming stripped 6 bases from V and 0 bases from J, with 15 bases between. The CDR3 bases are TGTGCCAGCAGGGAGACAGTTTTTAGCTCCTACGAGCAGTACTTC. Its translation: CASRETVFSSYEQYF. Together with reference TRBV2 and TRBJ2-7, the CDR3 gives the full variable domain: EPEVTQTPSHQVTQMGQEVILRCVPISNHLYFYWYRQILGQKVEFLVSFYNNEISEKSEIFDDQFSVERPDGSNFTLKIRSTKLEDSAMYFCASRETVFSSYEQYFGPGTRLTVT.

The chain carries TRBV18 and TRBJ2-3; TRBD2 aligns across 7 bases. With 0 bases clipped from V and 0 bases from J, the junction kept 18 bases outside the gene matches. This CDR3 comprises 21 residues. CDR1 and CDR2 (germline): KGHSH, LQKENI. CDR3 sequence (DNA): TGTGCCAGCTCACCACCGCTTACTAGCGATTCCAAACTTCATAGCACAGATACGCAGTATTTT. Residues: CASSPPLTSDSKLHSTDTQYF.

The CDR3: CASSRTDSEQFF. The CDR3 DNA sequence: TGTGCCAGCAGCCGCACAGATTCTGAGCAGTTCTTC. The chain recombines TRBV28 with TRBJ2-1; no firm D call. Germline V gene lookup returns CDR1 MDHEN and CDR2 SYDVKM. V was trimmed by 6 bases and J by 9 bases, leaving 12 bases between them. The CDR3 is 12 amino acids.

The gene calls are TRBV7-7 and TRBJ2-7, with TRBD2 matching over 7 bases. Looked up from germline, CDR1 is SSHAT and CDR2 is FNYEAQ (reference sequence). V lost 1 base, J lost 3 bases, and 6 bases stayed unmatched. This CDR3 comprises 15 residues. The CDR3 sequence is CASSLEAGVGYEQYF. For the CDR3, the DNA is TGTGCCAGCAGCTTAGAGGCGGGGGTCGGCTACGAGCAGTACTTC.

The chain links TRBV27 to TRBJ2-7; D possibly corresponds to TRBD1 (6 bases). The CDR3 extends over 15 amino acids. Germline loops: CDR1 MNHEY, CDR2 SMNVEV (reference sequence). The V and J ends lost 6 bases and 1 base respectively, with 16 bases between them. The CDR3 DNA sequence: TGTGCCAGCAGGCGTTCGGGACATGAGTCCTACGAGCAGTACTTC. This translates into CASRRSGHESYEQYF.

As DNA, the CDR3 is TGTGCCAGCAGCGTGGGACTAGTAAGTCAGACCCAGTACTTC. Translation: CASSVGLVSQTQYF. The chain carries TRBV9 and TRBJ2-5; TRBD2 aligns across 8 bases. The CDR3 has 14 amino acids. Germline loops: CDR1 SGDLS, CDR2 YYNGEE. The V and J ends lost 2 bases and 6 bases, in that order; junction bases with no gene match: 6.

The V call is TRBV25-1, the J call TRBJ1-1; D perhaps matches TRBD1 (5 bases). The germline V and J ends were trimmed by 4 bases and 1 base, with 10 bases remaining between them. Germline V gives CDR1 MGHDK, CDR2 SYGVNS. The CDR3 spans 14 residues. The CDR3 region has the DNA TGTGCCAGCAGTGGGGGACGGAAGAACACTGAAGCTTTCTTT. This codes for CASSGGRKNTEAFF.

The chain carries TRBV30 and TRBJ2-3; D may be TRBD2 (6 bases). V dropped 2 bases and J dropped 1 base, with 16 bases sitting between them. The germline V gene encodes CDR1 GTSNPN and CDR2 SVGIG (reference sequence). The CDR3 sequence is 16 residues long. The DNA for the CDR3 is TGTGCCTGGAGTACCCTACTAGCAATCCGCACAGATACGCAGTATTTT. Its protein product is CAWSTLLAIRTDTQYF. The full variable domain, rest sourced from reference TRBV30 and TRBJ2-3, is SQTIHQWPATLVQPVGSPLSLECTVEGTSNPNLYWYRQAAGRGLQLLFYSVGIGQISSEVPQNLSASRPQDRQFILSSKKLLLSDSGFYLCAWSTLLAIRTDTQYFGPGTRLTVL.

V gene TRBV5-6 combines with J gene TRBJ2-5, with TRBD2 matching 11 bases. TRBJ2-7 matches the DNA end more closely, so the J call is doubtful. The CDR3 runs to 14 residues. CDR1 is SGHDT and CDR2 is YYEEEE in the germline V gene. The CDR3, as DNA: TGTGCCAGCAGCTTACTAGCGGGAGAGAACGAGCAGTACTTC. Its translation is CASSLLAGENEQYF.

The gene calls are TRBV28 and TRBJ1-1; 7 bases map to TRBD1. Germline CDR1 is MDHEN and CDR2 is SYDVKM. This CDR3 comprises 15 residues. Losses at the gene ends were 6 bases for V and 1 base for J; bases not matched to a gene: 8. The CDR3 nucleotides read TGTGCCAGCAGATATCCGGGACAGCAGAACACTGAAGCTTTCTTT. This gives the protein CASRYPGQQNTEAFF.

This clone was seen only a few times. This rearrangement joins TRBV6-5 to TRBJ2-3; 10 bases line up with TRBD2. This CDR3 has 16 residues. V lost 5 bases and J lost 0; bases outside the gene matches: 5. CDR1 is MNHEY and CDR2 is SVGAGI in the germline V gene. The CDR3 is CASSNLLAGSTDTQYF. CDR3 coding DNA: TGTGCCAGCAGTAACTTACTAGCGGGAAGCACAGATACGCAGTATTTT.

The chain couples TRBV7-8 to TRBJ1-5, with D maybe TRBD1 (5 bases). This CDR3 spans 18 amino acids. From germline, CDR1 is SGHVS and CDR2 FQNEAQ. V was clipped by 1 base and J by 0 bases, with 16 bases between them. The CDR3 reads CASSLEIPQGYSNQPQHF. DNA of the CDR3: TGTGCCAGCAGCTTAGAGATCCCCCAGGGATATAGCAATCAGCCCCAGCATTTT.

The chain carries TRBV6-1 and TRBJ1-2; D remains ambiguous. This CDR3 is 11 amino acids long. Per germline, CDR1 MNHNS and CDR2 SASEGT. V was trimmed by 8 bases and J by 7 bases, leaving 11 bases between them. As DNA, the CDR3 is TGTGCCAGCGAAAGGGCGGCTGGCTACACCTTC. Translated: CASERAAGYTF.

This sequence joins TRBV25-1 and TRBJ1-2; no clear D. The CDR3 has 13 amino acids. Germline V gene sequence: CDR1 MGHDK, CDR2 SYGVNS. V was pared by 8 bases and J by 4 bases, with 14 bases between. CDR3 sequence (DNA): TGTGCCAGCGGGATGGAGGGATTCTATGGCTACACCTTC. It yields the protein CASGMEGFYGYTF.